This entry is about one TCR beta chain. Its target is not known. The CDR3 covers 12 residues. Per germline, CDR1 SEHNR and CDR2 FQNEAQ (reference sequence). V was clipped by 6 bases and J by 10 bases, with 13 bases between them. The PCR ran on 60 Vbeta and 13 Jbeta primers. Using immunoSEQ multiplex PCR, the repertoire was profiled, and TCRdb retains in-frame clones only, with some absent. The data hold 110,000 to 150,000 clones, with 80% observed a single time. The sample belongs to a study of cytomegalovirus exposure and HLA in healthy donors. Whole-study findings and limits: Cytomegalovirus association was assigned to 150 to 200 TCR beta chains. Accurate prediction of most subjects' HLA-A and HLA-B alleles from TCR beta sequences was reported. Donors were assumed by presence/absence analyses to have roughly uniform sequencing depth.

Sequencing was carried out using PBMCs. The receptor was isolated from a man in his forties in good health and CMV-seronegative. The chain uses TRBV7-9 and TRBJ2-1, with D possibly being TRBD2 (5 bases). CDR3 sequence: CASRPGLEEQFF. The CDR3 DNA is TGTGCCAGCAGGCCAGGACTGGAAGAGCAGTTCTTC.